Following are 32 T cell receptor beta chains from one sample sequenced in a study of cytomegalovirus exposure and HLA in healthy donors. Sequencing was performed with immunoSEQ multiplex PCR; in TCRdb, only in-frame clones are kept and a portion is missing. The table records hundreds of thousands of clones, approximately 87% of them present only once. The specimen was PBMCs. The receptors originated from a woman aged 18 to 35 in good health and CMV-seronegative.

The rearrangement uses TRBV4-1 and TRBJ2-3, with a weak D call TRBD1 (6 bases). There are 13 residues in the CDR3. Germline V CDR1 and CDR2: MGHRA, YSYEKL. Trimming removed 1 base from V and 9 bases from J, with 11 bases in between. The CDR3 coding sequence is TGCGCCAGCAGCCAAGCCCTCCAGGGGACGCAGTATTTT. Protein sequence: CASSQALQGTQYF.

As to this clone: The junction shows a germline mismatch at one end, possibly a read error. The chain has TRBV5-5 and TRBJ2-7; D is perhaps TRBD1 (7 bases). Germline assignment: CDR1 SGHKS and CDR2 YYEKEE (reference sequence). The CDR3 loop spans 10 amino acids. Here the CDR3 reads CASSSDREEF. The CDR3 DNA follows: TGTGCCAGCAGTTCAGACAGGGAGGAGTTC. Drawing the rest from reference TRBV5-5 and TRBJ2-7, the complete variable domain is DAGVTQSPTHLIKTRGQQVTLRCSPISGHKSVSWYQQVLGQGPQFIFQYYEKEERGRGNFPDRFSARQFPNYSSELNVNALLLGDSALYLCASSSDREEFGPGTRLTVT.

The CDR3 nucleotides are TGTGCCAGCAGCGTTTCGGGACAGGAGGGATATGGCTACACCTTC. Protein sequence: CASSVSGQEGYGYTF. V is TRBV9 and J is TRBJ1-2, with TRBD1 matching over 8 bases. Germline lookup yields CDR1 SGDLS and CDR2 YYNGEE. The CDR3 covers 15 residues. The V and J ends lost 2 bases and 5 bases, in that order; junction bases with no gene match: 8.

This chain links TRBV11-2 with TRBJ2-3; no clear D gene. V gave up 4 bases and J gave up 8 bases, with 10 bases separating them. The CDR3 spans 12 residues. Looked up from germline, CDR1 is SGHAT and CDR2 is FQNNGV. The CDR3 DNA is TGTGCCAGCAGCTCCGCCCAAGCTACGCAGTATTTT. Amino acids: CASSSAQATQYF.

The CDR3 reads CASSDIAGANVLTF. The DNA for the CDR3 is TGTGCCAGCAGTGACATCGCTGGGGCCAACGTCCTGACTTTC. The chain has TRBV6-4 and TRBJ2-6; D remains unclear. Germline CDR1 and CDR2: MRHNA and SNTAGT. V shed 2 bases and J shed 2 bases, with 4 bases lying between them. CDR3 length: 14 amino acids.

V is TRBV11-1 and J is TRBJ1-4; 8 nucleotides line up with TRBD1. CDR3 length: 14 residues. CDR1 and CDR2 from the germline V gene are SGHAT and FQDESV (reference sequence). Unmatched junction bases numbered 4, after V lost 5 bases and J lost 5 bases. CDR3 nucleotides: TGTGCCAGCAGCCAGCGGACAGGGAATGAAAAACTGTTTTTT. It yields the protein CASSQRTGNEKLFF.

The chain couples TRBV29-1 to TRBJ2-7; TRBD2 matches at 7 bases. The V gene's germline CDR1 is SQVTM and CDR2 ANQGSEA. The V gene end was trimmed by 4 bases and the J gene end by 0 bases; junction bases not matched to a gene: 3. There are 13 residues in the CDR3. In DNA form, the CDR3 reads TGCAGCGTTGCTGGCGGGAGCTCCTACGAGCAGTACTTC. Translating gives CSVAGGSSYEQYF.

The CDR3 DNA reads as TGTGCCAGCAGTCCCCCGGGACTGGGGAGCTCCTACAATGAGCAGTTCTTC. It yields the protein CASSPPGLGSSYNEQFF. The V gene is TRBV28, the J gene TRBJ2-1, with D tentatively TRBD2 (6 bases). The V and J ends lost 5 bases and 0 bases respectively, with 17 bases between them. The germline V gene has CDR1 MDHEN and CDR2 SYDVKM. The CDR3 contains 17 residues. Looking up the rest from reference TRBV28 and TRBJ2-1 gives the full variable domain: DVKVTQSSRYLVKRTGEKVFLECVQDMDHENMFWYRQDPGLGLRLIYFSYDVKMKEKGDIPEGYSVSREKKERFSLILESASTNQTSMYLCASSPPGLGSSYNEQFFGPGTRLTVL.

A single count supports this clone. The chain uses TRBV11-3 and TRBJ2-2; weak D call: TRBD1 (5 bases). The CDR3 consists of 15 residues. Trimming cost V 5 bases and J 4 bases, with 14 bases left between them. Germline V CDR1 and CDR2: SGHNT, YENEEA. CDR3 nucleotides: TGTGCCAGCAGCCTTGACAGCCGTGGCACCGGGGAGCTGTTTTTT. Protein: CASSLDSRGTGELFF.

The chain combines TRBV19 with TRBJ1-5; 9 nucleotides line up with TRBD1. J gave up 3 bases and V 5 bases, and 11 bases lay outside the gene matches. The CDR3 is made up of 17 amino acids. Germline CDR1 is LNHDA and CDR2 is SQIVND (reference sequence). CDR3 sequence (DNA): TGTGCCAGTAGTCTTTGGGAGGGACAGGGATACAATCAGCCCCAGCATTTT. Residues: CASSLWEGQGYNQPQHF.

The chain combines TRBV28 with TRBJ2-2, with TRBD2 as a possible D gene (7 bases). Deletions cut 5 bases from V and 6 bases from J, with 19 bases between. Germline CDR1 MDHEN, CDR2 SYDVKM. The CDR3 consists of 16 residues. The CDR3 loop reads CASSRQGRVAAGELFF. CDR3 DNA: TGTGCCAGCAGTCGTCAGGGGAGGGTAGCCGCCGGGGAGCTGTTTTTT.

The V call is TRBV21-1, the J call TRBJ2-7; the table's D gene call, TRBD1, was not cross checked with the DNA. TRBV21-1 is a documented pseudogene. The CDR3 consists of 15 residues. The CDR3 reads CASSKARDRGYEQYF. DNA of the CDR3: TGTGCCAGCAGCAAAGCCCGGGACAGGGGCTACGAGCAGTACTTC.

The rearrangement uses TRBV6-1 and TRBJ1-1; D may be TRBD1 (6 bases). The length of the CDR3 is 16 residues. Germline assignment: CDR1 MNHNS and CDR2 SASEGT. Trimming left V 4 bases short and J 6 bases short, with 21 bases between. The CDR3 sequence: CASSGRSGVGSSEAFF. CDR3 bases: TGTGCCAGCAGTGGGAGATCAGGGGTGGGTTCGTCTGAAGCTTTCTTT.

This clone is a singleton in its sample. This rearrangement joins TRBV6-5 to TRBJ2-3, with D maybe TRBD2 (7 bases). CDR3 length: 14 residues. The germline CDR1 and CDR2 sequences are MNHEY and SVGAGI. Between the trimmed V and J ends, which lost 10 bases and 8 bases, there was a span of 22 bases. The CDR3 loop is CATQRGAEHGTQYF. The CDR3 bases are TGTGCCACCCAACGGGGGGCGGAGCATGGTACGCAGTATTTT.

The gene calls are TRBV5-1 and TRBJ1-1; 8 nucleotides align to TRBD1. Germline CDR1 and CDR2: SGHRS and YFSETQ. The CDR3 totals 14 residues. After removal of 5 bases from V and 1 base from J, the junction contained 4 bases not matched to a gene. In DNA form, the CDR3 reads TGCGCCAGCAGTCGAGACAGGGGGAACACTGAAGCTTTCTTT. It is translated as CASSRDRGNTEAFF. Based on the CDR3 plus reference TRBV5-1 and TRBJ1-1, the full variable domain is KAGVTQTPRYLIKTRGQQVTLSCSPISGHRSVSWYQQTPGQGLQFLFEYFSETQRNKGNFPGRFSGRQFSNSRSEMNVSTLELGDSALYLCASSRDRGNTEAFFGQGTRLTVV.

The CDR3 DNA reads as TGTGCCAGCAGCGGAAGGGGACTATTTTCTGAGCAGTTCTTC. Residues: CASSGRGLFSEQFF. The chain links TRBV7-8 to TRBJ2-1; 7 positions agree with TRBD2. The CDR3 spans 14 residues. Germline assignment: CDR1 SGHVS and CDR2 FQNEAQ. V gave up 5 bases and J gave up 9 bases; unmatched junction bases: 10.

This sequence joins TRBV7-2 and TRBJ2-1; TRBD2 is a possible D gene (6 bases). With 5 bases removed from V and 7 bases from J, the gap between germline ends came to 12 bases. Germline values: CDR1 SGHTA, CDR2 FQGNSA. The CDR3 covers 13 residues. The chain's CDR3 is CASSGGMRNEQFF. The CDR3 region has the DNA TGTGCCAGCAGCGGGGGGATGCGAAATGAGCAGTTCTTC.

The chain has TRBV29-1 and TRBJ2-7, with a possible D match to TRBD2 (6 bases). CDR1 and CDR2 (germline): SQVTM, ANQGSEA. Deletions cut 0 bases from V and 1 base from J, with 16 bases between. CDR3 length: 16 amino acids. The CDR3 nucleotides read TGCAGCGTTGAAGAAGTAGGAGGGAGTAGGTCCTACGAGCAGTACTTC. This gives the protein CSVEEVGGSRSYEQYF.

The J gene is TRBJ2-7, the V gene TRBV11-1; 11 nucleotides agree with TRBD2. CDR3 size: 15 residues. Germline V gene sequence: CDR1 SGHAT, CDR2 FQDESV (reference sequence). V was pared by 3 bases and J by 7 bases, with 8 bases of the junction left unmatched. This CDR3 is CASSFGLAGGREQYF. The CDR3 bases are TGTGCCAGCAGCTTCGGGCTAGCGGGAGGACGTGAGCAGTACTTC. Together with reference TRBV11-1 and TRBJ2-7, the CDR3 gives the full variable domain: EAEVAQSPRYKITEKSQAVAFWCDPISGHATLYWYRQILGQGPELLVQFQDESVVDDSQLPKDRFSAERLKGVDSTLKIQPAELGDSAMYLCASSFGLAGGREQYFGPGTRLTVT.

This chain joins TRBV9 and TRBJ2-7; 8 bases are a match to TRBD2. This CDR3 has 14 residues. The germline CDR1 and CDR2 sequences are SGDLS and YYNGEE. V shed 2 bases, J shed 5 bases, and the junction held 6 bases outside the gene matches. CDR3 sequence (DNA): TGTGCCAGCAGCGTGGGAAGCGGGAGACACGAGCAGTACTTC. Its translation: CASSVGSGRHEQYF.

The V gene is TRBV7-8, the J gene TRBJ1-1; 11 bases fit TRBD1. CDR1 is SGHVS and CDR2 is FQNEAQ in the germline V gene. The CDR3 is 15 residues long. With 5 bases clipped from V and 4 bases from J, the junction kept 6 bases outside the gene matches. For the CDR3, the DNA is TGTGCCAGCAGCCCACCCGGGACAGGGGGCACTGAAGCTTTCTTT. This translates into CASSPPGTGGTEAFF.

V usage is TRBV13 and J usage is TRBJ2-1, with 7 bases identical to TRBD1. The CDR3 has 14 amino acids. The germline V gene has CDR1 PRHDT and CDR2 FYEKMQ (reference sequence). Losses at the gene ends were 0 bases for V and 10 bases for J; bases not matched to a gene: 6. The CDR3, as DNA: TGTGCCAGCAGCTTAGGTAAAGACAGGGTCGAGCAGTTCTTC. Amino acid sequence: CASSLGKDRVEQFF.

The CDR3 spells CASSPSLAGVQETQYF. Here the CDR3 DNA reads TGCGCCAGCAGCCCAAGTTTAGCGGGGGTCCAAGAGACCCAGTACTTC. The rearrangement links TRBV5-1 to TRBJ2-5, with 9 bases that match TRBD2. CDR1 is SGHRS and CDR2 is YFSETQ in the germline V gene. The J segment lost 1 base and the V segment lost 4 bases, leaving 8 bases of the junction unmatched. The CDR3 spans 16 residues.

This chain joins TRBV11-2 and TRBJ2-1; TRBD2 matches at 7 bases. With 2 bases clipped from V and 7 bases from J, the junction kept 20 bases outside the gene matches. This CDR3 spans 19 amino acids. CDR1 and CDR2 from the germline V gene are SGHAT and FQNNGV. The CDR3 nucleotides are TGTGCCAGCAGCTTAAGGTCGGCTGGCGGGAGTAGGGTAGTTAATGAGCAGTTCTTC. This sequence encodes CASSLRSAGGSRVVNEQFF. Complete variable domain (other parts from reference TRBV11-2 and TRBJ2-1): EAGVAQSPRYKIIEKRQSVAFWCNPISGHATLYWYQQILGQGPKLLIQFQNNGVVDDSQLPKDRFSAERLKGVDSTLKIQPAKLEDSAVYLCASSLRSAGGSRVVNEQFFGPGTRLTVL.

The V and J genes are TRBV28 and TRBJ1-2, with D possibly TRBD1 on 6 matching bases. The CDR3 length is 14 residues. Trimming cost V 6 bases and J 4 bases, with 15 bases left between them. CDR1 is MDHEN, CDR2 SYDVKM, per germline. CDR3 protein: CASSLGGGTYGYTF. The CDR3 DNA sequence: TGTGCCAGCAGCCTGGGGGGGGGCACCTATGGCTACACCTTC.

The chain is built from TRBV7-2 and TRBJ2-1; weak D call: TRBD2 (5 bases). The germline V and J ends were trimmed by 5 bases and 7 bases, with 21 bases remaining between them. CDR1 and CDR2 (germline): SGHTA, FQGNSA. This CDR3 is 16 amino acids long. The CDR3, as DNA: TGTGCCAGCAGCGTTAGCGACACCAGACTCAGGAATGAGCAGTTCTTC. This codes for CASSVSDTRLRNEQFF.

The rearrangement joins TRBV29-1 to TRBJ2-1, with 8 bases aligning to TRBD2. The length of the CDR3 is 11 residues. V was pared by 8 bases and J by 6 bases, with 3 bases of the junction left unmatched. The germline V gene encodes CDR1 SQVTM and CDR2 ANQGSEA. The DNA for the CDR3 is TGCAGCCCTCGGGAGGGCAATGAGCAGTTCTTC. Protein product: CSPREGNEQFF.

The J gene is TRBJ2-5, the V gene TRBV12-2; the table calls TRBD2, which could not be checked here. TRBV12-2 is reported as a pseudogene. The CDR3 contains 17 residues. The CDR3: CASRLEICGRAGETQYF. The DNA of the CDR3 is TGTGCAAGTCGCTTAGAGATTTGCGGGAGGGCCGGGGAGACCCAGTACTTC.

V is TRBV2 and J is TRBJ1-2, with no clear D. This CDR3 has 13 residues. Per the germline V gene, CDR1 is SNHLY and CDR2 is FYNNEI. The germline V and J ends were trimmed by 7 bases and 4 bases, with 13 bases remaining between them. The CDR3: CASNKTPSYGYTF. For the CDR3, the DNA is TGTGCCAGCAACAAGACACCATCCTATGGCTACACCTTC.

The chain couples TRBV6-1 to TRBJ2-7; D unresolved. Germline lookup yields CDR1 MNHNS and CDR2 SASEGT. The CDR3 contains 13 residues. The V end was cut by 6 bases, the J end by 7 bases, with 16 bases between. CDR3 sequence reads: CASSQPQVLEQYF. The CDR3 nucleotides are TGTGCCAGCAGCCAACCTCAGGTTCTGGAGCAGTACTTC.

The chain has TRBV4-1 and TRBJ2-1; D possibly corresponds to TRBD1 (6 bases). V was trimmed by 4 bases and J by 6 bases, leaving 16 bases between them. Germline-derived CDR1 and CDR2 are MGHRA and YSYEKL. This CDR3 has 15 amino acids. Here the CDR3 DNA reads TGCGCCAGCAGCCCGGGTGGGGGCCTGGGCAATGAGCAGTTCTTC. It codes for CASSPGGGLGNEQFF.

The gene calls are TRBV19 and TRBJ2-1, with D possibly being TRBD1 (5 bases). Germline CDR1 and CDR2: LNHDA and SQIVND (reference sequence). CDR3 length: 17 residues. V was shortened by 5 bases and J by 1 base, with 18 bases between the two germline ends. The CDR3 sequence: CASSGIKGSRSYNEQFF. The CDR3 nucleotides are TGTGCCAGTAGTGGCATTAAGGGGTCTAGGTCCTACAATGAGCAGTTCTTC.